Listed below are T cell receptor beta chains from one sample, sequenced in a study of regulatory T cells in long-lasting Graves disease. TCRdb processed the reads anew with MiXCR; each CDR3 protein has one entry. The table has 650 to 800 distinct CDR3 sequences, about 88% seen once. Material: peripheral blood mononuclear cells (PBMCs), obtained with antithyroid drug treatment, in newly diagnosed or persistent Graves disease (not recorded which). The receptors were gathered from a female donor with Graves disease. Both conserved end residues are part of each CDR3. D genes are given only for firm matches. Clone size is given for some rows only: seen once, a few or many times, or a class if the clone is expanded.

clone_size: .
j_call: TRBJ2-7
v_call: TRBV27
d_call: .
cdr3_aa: CASSSGSLYEQYF
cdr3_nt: TGTGCCAGCAGTTCTGGGTCCCTTTACGAGCAGTACTTC

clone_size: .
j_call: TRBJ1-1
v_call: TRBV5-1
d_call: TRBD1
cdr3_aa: CASSPRSLQGRAEAFF
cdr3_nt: TGCGCCAGCAGCCCCAGGTCCCTACAGGGGAGAGCTGAAGCTTTCTTT

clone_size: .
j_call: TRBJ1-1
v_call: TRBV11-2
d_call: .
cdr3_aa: CASMDEGWTEAFF
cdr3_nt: TGTGCCAGCATGGATGAGGGGTGGACTGAAGCTTTCTTT

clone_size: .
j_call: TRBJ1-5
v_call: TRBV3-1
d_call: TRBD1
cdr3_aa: CASSQGGLAQPQHF
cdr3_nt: TGTGCCAGCAGTCAGGGGGGACTCGCTCAGCCCCAGCATTTT

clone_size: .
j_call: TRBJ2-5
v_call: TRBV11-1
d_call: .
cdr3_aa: CASSGRYQETQYF
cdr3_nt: TGTGCCAGCAGCGGACGGTATCAAGAGACCCAGTACTTC

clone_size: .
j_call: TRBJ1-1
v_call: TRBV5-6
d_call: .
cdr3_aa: CASSFGAEAFF
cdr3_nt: TGTGCCAGCAGCTTTGGGGCTGAAGCTTTCTTT

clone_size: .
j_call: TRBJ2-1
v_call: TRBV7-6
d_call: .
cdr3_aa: CASSLGAAGRTYEQFF
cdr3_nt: TGTGCCAGCAGCTTAGGGGCGGCAGGGAGAACCTATGAGCAGTTCTTC

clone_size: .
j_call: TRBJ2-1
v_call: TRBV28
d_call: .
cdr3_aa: CASSLSVFVGSYNEQFF
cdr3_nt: TGTGCCAGCAGTTTATCTGTGTTTGTAGGCTCCTACAATGAGCAGTTCTTC

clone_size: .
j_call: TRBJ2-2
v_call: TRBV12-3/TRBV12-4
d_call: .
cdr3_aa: CASSSEITGELFF
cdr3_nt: TGTGCCAGCAGTTCCGAGATCACCGGGGAGCTGTTTTTT

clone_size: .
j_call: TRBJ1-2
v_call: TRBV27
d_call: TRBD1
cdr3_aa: CASSSWDSNYGYTF
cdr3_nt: TGTGCCAGCAGTTCCTGGGACAGTAACTATGGCTACACCTTC

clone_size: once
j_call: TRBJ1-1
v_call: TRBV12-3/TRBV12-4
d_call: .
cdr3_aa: CASRTNTEAFF
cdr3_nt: TGTGCCAGCAGAACTAACACTGAAGCTTTCTTT

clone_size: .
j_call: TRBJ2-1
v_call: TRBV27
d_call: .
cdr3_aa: CASRGLDSYNEQFF
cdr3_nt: TGTGCCAGCAGAGGCTTAGACAGCTACAATGAGCAGTTCTTC

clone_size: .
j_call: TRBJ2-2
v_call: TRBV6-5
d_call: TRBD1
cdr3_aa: CASSYGSGGTPGELFF
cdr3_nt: TGTGCCAGCAGTTACGGTTCAGGGGGCACCCCCGGGGAGCTGTTTTTT

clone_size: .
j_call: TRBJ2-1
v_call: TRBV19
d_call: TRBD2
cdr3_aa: CASSPGLAGEGAYNEQFF
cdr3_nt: TGTGCCAGTAGCCCGGGACTAGCGGGAGAAGGAGCGTACAATGAGCAGTTCTTC